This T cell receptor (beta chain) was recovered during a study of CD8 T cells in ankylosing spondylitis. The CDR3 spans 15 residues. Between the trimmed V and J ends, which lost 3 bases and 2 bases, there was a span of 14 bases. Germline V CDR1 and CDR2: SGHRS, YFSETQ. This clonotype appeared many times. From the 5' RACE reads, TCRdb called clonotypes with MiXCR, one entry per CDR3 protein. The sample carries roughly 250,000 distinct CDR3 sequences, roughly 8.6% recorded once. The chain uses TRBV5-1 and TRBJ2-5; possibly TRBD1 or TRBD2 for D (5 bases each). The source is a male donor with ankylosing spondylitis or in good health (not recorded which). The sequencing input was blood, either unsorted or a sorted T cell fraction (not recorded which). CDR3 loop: CASSWTGTEQETQYF. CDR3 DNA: TGCGCCAGCAGCTGGACCGGGACGGAGCAAGAGACCCAGTACTTC.